This T cell receptor (beta chain) was sequenced for a study of cytomegalovirus exposure and HLA in healthy donors. Study-wide points: For most subjects, TCR beta sequences were reported to predict HLA-A and HLA-B alleles with accuracy. One variant, a missense change in DCLRE1C, was linked in a later analysis to TCR beta V- and J-gene trimming. Listed as cytomegalovirus-associated were around 160 TCR beta chains.

CDR3 size: 15 residues. Germline V gene lookup returns CDR1 SGHTA and CDR2 FQGNSA. After removal of 2 bases from V and 4 bases from J, the junction contained 6 bases not matched to a gene. The primer mix had 60 Vbeta and 13 Jbeta primers. Here immunoSEQ multiplex PCR was the method, and the copy in TCRdb shows in-frame clones only, minus some. Of roughly 150,000 clones in the sample, roughly 66% were seen once. Points on this clone: Its antigen remains unknown.

The receptor's source is a woman between 18 and 29 years old in good health and CMV-seronegative. Sequencing was done on a sample of PBMCs. This sequence joins TRBV7-2 and TRBJ2-3; 7 nucleotides align to TRBD2. In DNA form, the CDR3 reads TGTGCCAGCAGCTTATTTACTAGCGTTGCAGATACGCAGTATTTT. This translates into CASSLFTSVADTQYF. The variable domain in full, completed from reference TRBV7-2 and TRBJ2-3, reads GAGVSQSPSNKVTEKGKDVELRCDPISGHTALYWYRQSLGQGLEFLIYFQGNSAPDKSGLPSDRFSAERTGGSVSTLTIQRTQQEDSAVYLCASSLFTSVADTQYFGPGTRLTVL.